The 12 T cell receptor beta chains below were found in one sample sequenced in a study of identical twins. TCRdb reprocessed the 5' RACE reads via MiXCR and lists one record per CDR3 protein. Of 450,000 to 500,000 distinct CDR3 sequences listed, roughly an eighth are singletons. The same sample was also studied in work on yellow fever vaccine responses in identical twins.

Sequencing input: CD4+ T cells sorted from blood. The receptors here all came from a woman between 18 and 29 years old in good health.

The V and J genes are TRBV3-1 and TRBJ2-3; D is unclear. The CDR3 runs 12 residues. Germline values: CDR1 LGHDT, CDR2 YNNKEL (reference sequence). V gave up 0 bases and J gave up 9 bases, with 7 bases separating them. The CDR3 region has the DNA TGTGCCAGCAGCCAAGATTTGGTGACGCAGTATTTT. It encodes CASSQDLVTQYF.

The chain is built from TRBV5-1 and TRBJ1-3; D not certain. Germline assignment: CDR1 SGHRS and CDR2 YFSETQ. Between the trimmed V and J ends, which lost 0 bases and 2 bases, there was a span of 9 bases. CDR3 size: 15 residues. This chain's CDR3 is CASSLAVGTGNTIYF. DNA of the CDR3: TGCGCCAGCAGCTTGGCGGTAGGCACTGGAAACACCATATATTTT.

The CDR3 region has the DNA TGTGCCAGTGGTCCGAAGGGGGCTAGCAATCAGCCCCAGCATTTT. It is translated as CASGPKGASNQPQHF. The rearrangement joins TRBV19 to TRBJ1-5; 7 bases align to TRBD1. The length of the CDR3 is 15 residues. Germline V lookup: CDR1 LNHDA, CDR2 SQIVND (reference sequence). With V trimmed by 8 bases and J by 0 bases, 7 bases remained unmatched.

This rearrangement joins TRBV29-1 to TRBJ2-5; possibly TRBD1 or TRBD2 for D (6 bases each). Germline CDR1 SQVTM, CDR2 ANQGSEA. This CDR3 has 12 residues. Between the trimmed V and J ends, which lost 5 bases and 4 bases, there was a span of 11 bases. CDR3 DNA sequence: TGCAGCGTTTTAGGGGGGTCAGAGACCCAGTACTTC. Translation: CSVLGGSETQYF.

This chain joins TRBV27 and TRBJ2-3, with a weak D call TRBD1 (6 bases). The germline V gene has CDR1 MNHEY and CDR2 SMNVEV (reference sequence). V lost 6 bases and J 0 bases, leaving 13 bases between the germline ends. The CDR3 has 15 amino acids. CDR3 bases: TGTGCCAGCAGCCACAGGGCCACTAGCACAGATACGCAGTATTTT. Translating it yields CASSHRATSTDTQYF.

This clonotype was recorded many times. The chain recombines TRBV7-2 with TRBJ2-4; D is uncertain. Germline CDR1 SGHTA, CDR2 FQGNSA. This CDR3 has 15 amino acids. The germline V and J ends were trimmed by 1 base and 4 bases, with 11 bases remaining between them. DNA for the CDR3: TGTGCCAGCAGCTTAGTGGTTTCTGAGAAAAACATTCAGTACTTC. Protein: CASSLVVSEKNIQYF.

This clonotype was counted many times. This rearrangement joins TRBV3-1 to TRBJ2-1; 8 bases match TRBD2. The germline CDR1 and CDR2 sequences are LGHDT and YNNKEL (reference sequence). J was trimmed by 3 bases and V by 0 bases; bases with no gene match: 4. This CDR3 comprises 16 residues. CDR3 DNA sequence: TGTGCCAGCAGCCAAGAGGGGCGGGGGGTCTACAATGAGCAGTTCTTC. It codes for CASSQEGRGVYNEQFF.

J is TRBJ2-3 and V is TRBV7-3, with 9 positions matching TRBD1. J was trimmed by 1 base and V by 7 bases; bases with no gene match: 6. Germline CDR1 is SGHTA and CDR2 is FQGTGA. CDR3 length equals 15 residues. CDR3 sequence: CASTLTGGRTDTQYF. DNA for the CDR3: TGTGCCAGCACCCTGACAGGGGGACGCACAGATACGCAGTATTTT.

This clonotype was recorded a few times. V and J are TRBV10-3 and TRBJ2-5, with D possibly being TRBD2 (6 bases). The CDR3 totals 18 residues. From germline, CDR1 is ENHRY and CDR2 SYGVKD. Deletions cut 0 bases from V and 0 bases from J, with 17 bases between. CDR3 sequence: CAISESIGTRLNQETQYF. The CDR3 DNA sequence: TGTGCCATCAGTGAGTCGATAGGGACTCGGCTAAACCAAGAGACCCAGTACTTC.

This clonotype was counted between two and nine times. The chain carries TRBV18 and TRBJ2-3; D unclear. The CDR3 runs 13 residues. Trimming removed 0 bases from V and 3 bases from J, with 4 bases in between. Per the germline V gene, CDR1 is KGHSH and CDR2 is LQKENI. The CDR3 DNA sequence: TGTGCCAGCTCACCACCGACAACAGATACGCAGTATTTT. It translates to CASSPPTTDTQYF.

This clonotype was seen repeatedly, ten times or more. The V gene is TRBV29-1, the J gene TRBJ2-1, with 13 bases identical to TRBD2. Per germline, CDR1 SQVTM and CDR2 ANQGSEA. The CDR3 consists of 14 residues. The trim removed 7 bases at V and 4 bases at J, leaving 4 bases unmatched. The CDR3 sequence is CSARTSGGYNEQFF. The CDR3, as DNA: TGCAGCGCTCGGACTAGCGGGGGTTACAATGAGCAGTTCTTC.

This chain links TRBV12-3 or TRBV12-4 with TRBJ2-2; possible D gene TRBD2, 6 bases. V dropped 6 bases and J dropped 1 base, with 9 bases sitting between them. This CDR3 has 14 residues. The CDR3 bases are TGTGCCAGCAGGAGGGGAGGGAACACCGGGGAGCTGTTTTTT. This translates into CASRRGGNTGELFF.